This TCR beta chain was recorded in a study of cytomegalovirus exposure and HLA in healthy donors. Across the whole study: Researchers previously reported finding about 110 million unique TCR beta sequences from some 180 million T cells.

13 Jbeta primers and 60 Vbeta primers were used for the PCR. Repertoires were generated with immunoSEQ multiplex PCR, while TCRdb's copy carries only in-frame clones and drops some. This sample has around 140,000 clones, with around 72% found just once. Worth noting for this clone: Its specificity is unknown.

CDR1 is MGHRA and CDR2 is YSYEKL in the germline V gene. The CDR3 totals 18 residues. Trimming took 0 bases from V and 10 from J; bases not matched to a gene: 17. Study observations and caveats: 16,951 TCR beta sequences were associated with HLA alleles at 0.05 false discovery rate in a later analysis. In all likelihood, a cluster of highly shared sequence variants was a sequencing artifact. The authors later found HLA-associated TCR beta chains more clonally expanded than equally common others.

This TCR was sampled from a woman under 30 in good health and CMV-seronegative. Sequenced sample: PBMCs. V gene TRBV4-1 combines with J gene TRBJ2-1, with 8 bases lining up with TRBD2. The CDR3 coding sequence is TGCGCCAGCAGCCAAGACCTAGCGGGCACTACCCCCCGGGGAGAGCAGTTCTTC. The encoded protein is CASSQDLAGTTPRGEQFF.